This T cell receptor (beta chain) is from a study of blood T cell repertoires in COVID-19. About the research overall: Material from acute and convalescent COVID-19 was sourced from the United States, Italy and Spain. Sources were T cells, B-cell-depleted T cells, or PBMCs; the material itself was cDNA or gDNA.

In the authors' workflow: Amplification from reference gene primers served as the basis for estimated nucleated cell counts. Data came from immunoSEQ multiplex PCR; TCRdb stores just in-frame clones and leaves some out. The V and J calls and clone size come from that table; D and trimming were worked out from the DNA. Of about 130,000 clones in the sample, roughly nine tenths are singletons; the top ten hold just over 2%. This CDR3 contains 14 residues. The V end was cut by 6 bases, the J end by 1 base, with 10 bases between. Germline assignment: CDR1 SNHLY and CDR2 FYNNEI. This clone was seen once. Recruited during active infection, patients (from Seattle) were subsequently followed longitudinally.

This sequence originates from a middle-aged man with COVID-19, enrolled during active disease. J is TRBJ1-3 and V is TRBV2; D is ambiguous. The source material was peripheral blood. CDR3 bases: TGTGCCAGCAGGGGCTCCGGATCTGGAAACACCATATATTTT. Its protein product is CASRGSGSGNTIYF. Full variable domain (remainder filled in from reference TRBV2 and TRBJ1-3): EPEVTQTPSHQVTQMGQEVILRCVPISNHLYFYWYRQILGQKVEFLVSFYNNEISEKSEIFDDQFSVERPDGSNFTLKIRSTKLEDSAMYFCASRGSGSGNTIYFGEGSWLTVV.